These 23 T cell receptor beta chains originate from one sample sequenced in a study of vaccination effects on CD4 cells after COVID-19. Isolation of CD4+ T cells took place after 10 to 11 days of culture. The antigens for these receptors are not known. Clones were read by immunoSEQ multiplex PCR, and TCRdb kept only the in-frame ones, dropping some. This table holds about 64,000 clones, 65% to 75% found once. Material: CD4+ T cells from PBMCs cultured without peptide, obtained before COVID-19 vaccination. Receptor source: a human donor who had a prior SARS-CoV-2 infection.

The chain is built from TRBV27 and TRBJ2-7; D uncertain. CDR3 length equals 17 residues. Germline values: CDR1 MNHEY, CDR2 SMNVEV (reference sequence). Trimming pared 0 bases from V and 2 bases from J, leaving 17 bases between. CDR3 coding DNA: TGTGCCAGCAGTTTATCCAAGACATCCTACGGCGCCTACGAGCAGTACTTC. This gives the protein CASSLSKTSYGAYEQYF.

J is TRBJ1-2 and V is TRBV2, with a tentative D call TRBD1 (5 bases). The CDR3 runs 14 residues. V was clipped by 3 bases and J by 8 bases, with 16 bases between them. Germline V gives CDR1 SNHLY, CDR2 FYNNEI. The CDR3 coding sequence is TGTGCCAGCAGTGATCAGGGCTTCTCGGGCGGCTACACCTTC. Translated: CASSDQGFSGGYTF.

The chain links TRBV18 to TRBJ2-3; D may correspond to TRBD1 or TRBD2 (5 bases each). Trimming cost V 4 bases and J 2 bases, with 13 bases left between them. The CDR3 is made up of 15 amino acids. Germline lookup yields CDR1 KGHSH and CDR2 LQKENI. CDR3 amino acids: CASSRGVDFTDTQYF. The CDR3 coding sequence is TGTGCCAGCTCACGAGGGGTGGACTTCACAGATACGCAGTATTTT.

The V and J genes are TRBV5-1 and TRBJ1-2; 9 bases align to TRBD1. Losses at the gene ends were 4 bases for V and 5 bases for J; bases not matched to a gene: 3. The CDR3 totals 13 residues. Germline CDR1 reads SGHRS; CDR2 reads YFSETQ. The CDR3 is CASSQGTGYGYTF. Here the CDR3 DNA reads TGCGCCAGCAGCCAAGGGACAGGGTATGGCTACACCTTC.

The chain has TRBV6-6 and TRBJ1-4, with a tentative D call TRBD1 (5 bases). The V gene lost 6 bases and the J gene lost 5 bases, with 10 bases spanning the gap. The CDR3 has 13 amino acids. Germline CDR1 is MNHNY and CDR2 is SVGAGI (reference sequence). The CDR3 DNA sequence: TGTGCCAGCAGGGGGGAGGGAAATGAAAAACTGTTTTTT. This sequence encodes CASRGEGNEKLFF.

J is TRBJ2-1 and V is TRBV6-5; 9 bases map to TRBD2. With V trimmed by 4 bases and J by 3 bases, 4 bases remained unmatched. CDR1 is MNHEY, CDR2 SVGAGI, per germline. This CDR3 is 15 amino acids long. CDR3 nucleotide sequence: TGTGCCAGCAGTTCTAGCGGGGCTGACTACAATGAGCAGTTCTTC. Protein: CASSSSGADYNEQFF.

This clone was detected a few times. The V gene is TRBV5-1, the J gene TRBJ2-1, with 8 bases lining up with TRBD2. Germline V CDR1 and CDR2: SGHRS, YFSETQ. The CDR3 spans 14 residues. Germline trimming cut 3 bases from V and 10 bases from J; bases unmatched to any gene: 9. The CDR3 protein is CASSSLSGSGEQFF. Here the CDR3 DNA reads TGCGCCAGCAGCTCCCTCAGCGGGAGTGGGGAGCAGTTCTTC.

The J gene is TRBJ2-5, the V gene TRBV6-5; the D gene is possibly TRBD1 (5 bases). The V and J ends lost 2 bases and 3 bases respectively, with 10 bases between them. The CDR3 loop spans 14 amino acids. Germline assignment: CDR1 MNHEY and CDR2 SVGAGI. CDR3 protein: CASSYATGEETQYF. In DNA, the CDR3 is TGTGCCAGCAGTTACGCCACAGGTGAAGAGACCCAGTACTTC.

The rearrangement joins TRBV5-4 to TRBJ2-3, with 11 bases lining up with TRBD2. CDR1 and CDR2 from the germline V gene are SGHNT and YYREEE (reference sequence). The junction had 4 bases not matched to a gene; V was cut back by 0 bases and J by 4 bases. This CDR3 has 16 amino acids. The CDR3 DNA sequence: TGTGCCAGCAGCTTGGCATCTAGCGGGAGGTCAGATACGCAGTATTTT. Its protein product is CASSLASSGRSDTQYF.

This chain joins TRBV7-9 and TRBJ2-7; 7 bases align to TRBD1. Germline trimming cut 0 bases from V and 3 bases from J; bases unmatched to any gene: 11. Germline V CDR1 and CDR2: SEHNR, FQNEAQ (reference sequence). The CDR3 loop spans 17 amino acids. The CDR3 spells CASSLAVRAGGIYEQYF. The DNA for the CDR3 is TGTGCCAGCAGCTTAGCGGTTAGAGCAGGGGGTATCTACGAGCAGTACTTC.

The chain carries TRBV18 and TRBJ1-6; D gene ambiguous. Trimming cost V 1 base and J 8 bases, with 9 bases left between them. The CDR3 covers 14 residues. Germline CDR1 and CDR2: KGHSH and LQKENI. The CDR3, as DNA: TGTGCCAGCTCACCACGGGGTTGGGATTCACCCCTCCACTTT. As protein: CASSPRGWDSPLHF. Using reference TRBV18 and TRBJ1-6 for the parts outside the CDR3, the full variable domain is NAGVMQNPRHLVRRRGQEARLRCSPMKGHSHVYWYRQLPEEGLKFMVYLQKENIIDESGMPKERFSAEFPKEGPSILRIQQVVRGDSAAYFCASSPRGWDSPLHFGNGTRLTVT.

This clone was seen a single time. The V call is TRBV27, the J call TRBJ1-4, with D perhaps TRBD1 (6 bases). Trimming stripped 2 bases from V and 6 bases from J, with 10 bases between. Germline V gives CDR1 MNHEY, CDR2 SMNVEV (reference sequence). The CDR3 covers 14 residues. CDR3 nucleotide sequence: TGTGCCAGCAGTTTAATGAGGGGGGATGAAAAACTGTTTTTT. Amino acids: CASSLMRGDEKLFF.

V is TRBV11-3 and J is TRBJ2-1; D unclear. Germline V gene data show CDR1 as SGHNT and CDR2 as YENEEA. The V gene lost 0 bases and the J gene lost 2 bases, with 11 bases spanning the gap. The CDR3 extends over 16 amino acids. The CDR3 protein is CASSLDQFEPYNEQFF. For the CDR3, the DNA is TGTGCCAGCAGCTTAGACCAGTTCGAGCCCTACAATGAGCAGTTCTTC.

The chain joins TRBV18 to TRBJ1-1; D perhaps matches TRBD1 (6 bases). V was shortened by 4 bases and J by 3 bases, with 9 bases between the two germline ends. Germline CDR1 KGHSH, CDR2 LQKENI. This CDR3 is built from 13 residues. The DNA for the CDR3 is TGTGCCAGCTCACAACAGGGATACACTGAAGCTTTCTTT. Residues: CASSQQGYTEAFF.

This clone appeared a single time. This CDR3 reads CASSLARGADYGYTF. The CDR3 region has the DNA TGTGCCAGCAGCTTAGCGCGGGGGGCAGACTATGGCTACACCTTC. The chain is built from TRBV7-2 and TRBJ1-2; possibly TRBD1 for D (6 bases). This CDR3 region has 15 residues. Germline CDR1 and CDR2: SGHTA and FQGNSA. V lost 0 bases, J lost 3 bases, and 11 bases lay in between.

For this clone: At one of its ends the junction is not consistent with the germline gene, which may arise from a read error. This chain links TRBV7-7 with TRBJ2-5; D might be TRBD1 or TRBD2, each matching 5 bases. The CDR3 runs 13 residues. From germline, CDR1 is SSHAT and CDR2 FNYEAQ (reference sequence). CDR3 sequence: CASSFRAGETQYF. CDR3 coding DNA: TGTGCTAGCAGCTTCAGGGCGGGAGAGACCCAGTACTTC.

V usage is TRBV5-4 and J usage is TRBJ2-7; 12 bases match TRBD2. The CDR3 is 15 residues long. Per the germline V gene, CDR1 is SGHNT and CDR2 is YYREEE (reference sequence). V was clipped by 4 bases and J by 7 bases; unmatched bases: 9. The DNA of the CDR3 is TGTGCCAGCAGCCCGCCTCTAGCGGGAGGGGAAGAGCAGTACTTC. This codes for CASSPPLAGGEEQYF.

This clone was picked up one time. This sequence joins TRBV4-2 and TRBJ2-3, with D uncertain. The CDR3 loop spans 15 amino acids. From germline, CDR1 is LGHNA and CDR2 YNFKEQ. Trimming took off 3 bases at V and 0 bases at J, with 10 bases between the two ends. CDR3 nucleotide sequence: TGTGCCAGCAGCCAGGCCGCTAGAAGCACAGATACGCAGTATTTT. Amino acids: CASSQAARSTDTQYF.

The chain couples TRBV7-6 to TRBJ2-3; no clear D. V was trimmed by 2 bases and J by 3 bases, leaving 12 bases between them. There are 15 residues in the CDR3. Looked up from germline, CDR1 is SGHVS and CDR2 is FNYEAQ. The CDR3 sequence: CASSLSGTRTDTQYF. In nucleotides, the CDR3 is TGTGCCAGCAGCTTATCCGGAACGCGTACAGATACGCAGTATTTT.

This chain joins TRBV3-1 (or the pseudogene TRBV3-2) and TRBJ1-2; perhaps TRBD1 as D (5 bases). CDR1 LGHDT and CDR2 YNNKEL come from the germline V gene (reference sequence). The CDR3 loop spans 12 amino acids. V was shortened by 7 bases and J by 6 bases, with 12 bases between the two germline ends. DNA of the CDR3: TGTGCCAGCATCCGTGAGGGGCATGGCTACACCTTC. It specifies CASIREGHGYTF.

This clone was found a few times. The chain links TRBV2 to TRBJ1-6, with no clear D. Trimming stripped 5 bases from V and 8 bases from J, with 10 bases between. Germline lookup yields CDR1 SNHLY and CDR2 FYNNEI. CDR3 length equals 13 residues. The CDR3 loop reads CASSSSMDSPLHF. CDR3 in DNA: TGTGCCAGCAGTTCTAGCATGGATTCACCCCTCCACTTT.

This clone was observed a single time. The rearrangement uses TRBV15 and TRBJ2-3; no clear D gene. The CDR3 has 13 residues. Trimming shortened V by 0 bases and J by 4 bases, and 5 bases separated the two germline ends. The V gene's germline CDR1 is LNHNV and CDR2 YYDKDF (reference sequence). The DNA for the CDR3 is TGTGCCACCAGCAGAGATTGGGCAGATACGCAGTATTTT. Encoded protein: CATSRDWADTQYF.

The chain recombines TRBV5-4 with TRBJ1-2; TRBD1 agrees at 7 bases. V gave up 7 bases and J gave up 2 bases; unmatched junction bases: 11. This CDR3 has 15 amino acids. Germline V CDR1 and CDR2: SGHNT, YYREEE (reference sequence). The CDR3: CASALLDRLNYGYTF. CDR3 bases: TGTGCCAGCGCTTTATTGGACAGGCTAAACTATGGCTACACCTTC.